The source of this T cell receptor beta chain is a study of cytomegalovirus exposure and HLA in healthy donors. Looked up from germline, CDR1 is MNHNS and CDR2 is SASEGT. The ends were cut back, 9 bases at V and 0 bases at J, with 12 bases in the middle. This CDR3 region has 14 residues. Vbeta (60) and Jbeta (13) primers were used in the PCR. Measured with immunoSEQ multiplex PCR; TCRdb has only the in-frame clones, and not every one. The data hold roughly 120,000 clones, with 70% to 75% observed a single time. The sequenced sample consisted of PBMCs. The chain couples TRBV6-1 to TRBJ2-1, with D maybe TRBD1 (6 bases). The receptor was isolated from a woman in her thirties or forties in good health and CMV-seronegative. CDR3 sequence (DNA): TGTGCCAGTCTAGGACAGAGCTCCTACAATGAGCAGTTCTTC. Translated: CASLGQSSYNEQFF.